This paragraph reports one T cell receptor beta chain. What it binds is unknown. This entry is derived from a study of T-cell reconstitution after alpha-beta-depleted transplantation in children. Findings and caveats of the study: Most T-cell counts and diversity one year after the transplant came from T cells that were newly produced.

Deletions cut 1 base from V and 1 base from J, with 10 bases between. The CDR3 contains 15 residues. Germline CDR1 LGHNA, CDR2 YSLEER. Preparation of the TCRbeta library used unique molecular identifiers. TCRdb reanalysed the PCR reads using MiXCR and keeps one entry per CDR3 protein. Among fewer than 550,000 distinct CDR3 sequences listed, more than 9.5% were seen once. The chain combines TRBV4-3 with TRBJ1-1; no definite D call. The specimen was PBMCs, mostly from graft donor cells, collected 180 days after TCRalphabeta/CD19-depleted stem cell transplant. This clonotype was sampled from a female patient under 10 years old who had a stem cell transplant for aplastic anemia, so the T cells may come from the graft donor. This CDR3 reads CASSQGRAANTEAFF. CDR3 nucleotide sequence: TGCGCCAGCAGCCAAGGACGGGCTGCGAACACTGAAGCTTTCTTT.